Below are 8 T cell receptor beta chains sequenced from a single sample in a study of radiotherapy plus CTLA-4 blockade in lung cancer. The repertoire was sequenced with immunoSEQ multiplex PCR; TCRdb's copy has only in-frame clones and lacks some. In the table there are 40,000 to 45,000 clones, roughly 70% of which are singletons. Sequenced material: peripheral blood, taken from a patient treated with radiotherapy plus ipilimumab. Every receptor here comes from a human donor with non-small cell lung cancer who had stable disease on radiotherapy plus ipilimumab.

The chain employs TRBV7-9 and TRBJ1-4; TRBD1 matches at 8 bases. After removal of 2 bases from V and 5 bases from J, the junction contained 7 bases not matched to a gene. Germline loops: CDR1 SEHNR, CDR2 FQNEAQ (reference sequence). The CDR3 has 16 amino acids. The CDR3 sequence: CASSLSLTGANEKLFF. CDR3 DNA: TGTGCCAGCAGCTTATCACTGACAGGGGCGAATGAAAAACTGTTTTTT.

This chain uses TRBV11-3 with TRBJ2-5, with D possibly being TRBD1 (5 bases). From germline, CDR1 is SGHNT and CDR2 YENEEA. V was trimmed by 3 bases and J by 3 bases, leaving 8 bases between them. The CDR3 consists of 13 residues. CDR3 in DNA: TGTGCCAGCAGCTTCAGGGTGGAAGAGACCCAGTACTTC. Translation gives CASSFRVEETQYF. Full variable domain (remainder filled in from reference TRBV11-3 and TRBJ2-5): EAGVVQSPRYKIIEKKQPVAFWCNPISGHNTLYWYLQNLGQGPELLIRYENEEAVDDSQLPKDRFSAERLKGVDSTLKIQPAELGDSAVYLCASSFRVEETQYFGPGTRLLVL.

The chain employs TRBV5-1 and TRBJ1-6; 7 positions agree with TRBD1. The length of the CDR3 is 16 residues. CDR1 is SGHRS and CDR2 is YFSETQ in the germline V gene. V shed 4 bases and J 7 bases; nucleotides not matched to a gene: 11. In DNA, the CDR3 is TGCGCCAGCAGCCCGACAGGGACATATGAGAATTCACCCCTCCACTTT. This translates into CASSPTGTYENSPLHF.

The table lists this clone with a count of one. The chain recombines TRBV5-6 with TRBJ2-1, with 10 bases aligning to TRBD1. Per germline, CDR1 SGHDT and CDR2 YYEEEE. This CDR3 is 19 amino acids long. Losses at the gene ends were 2 bases for V and 8 bases for J; bases not matched to a gene: 19. For the CDR3, the DNA is TGTGCCAGCAGCTTTTTAATACGGCTGCCGGGACAGGGGAGTGATGAGCAGTTCTTC. Translating it yields CASSFLIRLPGQGSDEQFF.

The CDR3 loop is CASSQGGDMTEAFF. CDR3 nucleotides: TGCGCCAGCAGCCAGGGGGGGGACATGACTGAAGCTTTCTTT. The rearrangement uses TRBV4-1 and TRBJ1-1, with D tentatively TRBD1 (6 bases). V was shortened by 3 bases and J by 5 bases, with 13 bases between the two germline ends. This CDR3 has 14 amino acids. In germline, CDR1 is MGHRA, CDR2 YSYEKL.

The J gene is TRBJ1-1, the V gene TRBV5-5; possibly TRBD1 for D (6 bases). Looked up from germline, CDR1 is SGHKS and CDR2 is YYEKEE (reference sequence). The CDR3 is made up of 14 amino acids. V lost 1 base, J lost 1 base, and 8 bases lay in between. DNA of the CDR3: TGTGCCAGCAGCTTGTACAGGGAGAACACTGAAGCTTTCTTT. It specifies CASSLYRENTEAFF.

This chain links TRBV6-5 with TRBJ2-3; 9 bases are a match to TRBD1. The CDR3 is 16 amino acids. From germline, CDR1 is MNHEY and CDR2 SVGAGI. V lost 4 bases to trimming and J lost 3 bases; unmatched junction nucleotides: 8. The CDR3 DNA follows: TGTGCCAGCAGTTCTTACAGGGGGCGAAATACAGATACGCAGTATTTT. This gives the protein CASSSYRGRNTDTQYF.

The V call is TRBV7-3, the J call TRBJ2-3; D is possibly TRBD1 (6 bases). Trimming cost V 4 bases and J 9 bases, with 14 bases left between them. CDR1 SGHTA and CDR2 FQGTGA come from the germline V gene. The CDR3 runs 13 residues. For the CDR3, the DNA is TGTGCCAGCAGCTCCGAACAGGGCATGACGCAGTATTTT. Translating it yields CASSSEQGMTQYF. The full variable domain, its missing parts supplied by reference TRBV7-3 and TRBJ2-3, is GAGVSQTPSNKVTEKGKYVELRCDPISGHTALYWYRQSLGQGPEFLIYFQGTGAADDSGLPNDRFFAVRPEGSVSTLKIQRTERGDSAVYLCASSSEQGMTQYFGPGTRLTVL.